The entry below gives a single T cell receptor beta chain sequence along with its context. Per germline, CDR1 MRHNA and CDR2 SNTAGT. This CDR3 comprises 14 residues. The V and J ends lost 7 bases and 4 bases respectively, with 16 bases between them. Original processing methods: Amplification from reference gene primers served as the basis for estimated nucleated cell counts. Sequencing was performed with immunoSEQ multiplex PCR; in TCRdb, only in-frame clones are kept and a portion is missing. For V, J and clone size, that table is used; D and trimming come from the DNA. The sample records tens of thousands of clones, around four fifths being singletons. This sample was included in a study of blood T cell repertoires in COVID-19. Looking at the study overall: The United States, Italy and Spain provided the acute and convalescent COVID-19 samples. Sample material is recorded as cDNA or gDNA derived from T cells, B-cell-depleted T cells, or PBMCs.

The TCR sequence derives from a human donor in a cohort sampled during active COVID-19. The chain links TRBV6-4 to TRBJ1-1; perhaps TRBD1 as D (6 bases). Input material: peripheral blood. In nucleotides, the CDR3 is TGTGCCAGCAAAGGACAGCCTGGGGTCACTGAAGCTTTCTTT. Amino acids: CASKGQPGVTEAFF.